Many counts were recorded for the clone carrying this TCR beta chain. Its antigen is unidentified. The data originate from a study of T cell repertoires in cytomegalovirus infection. In the study overall: Shared public TCR beta signatures pointed to both CMV infection and a matching HLA type.

Whole-study results and caveats: CMV-specific HLA-C-restricted TCR beta clonotypes dominated the ex vivo response.

MiXCR was run by TCRdb on the reads, yielding one entry per CDR3 protein. The repertoire consists of a few hundred thousand distinct CDR3 sequences, with more than 8% occurring once and the leading ten covering around 4%. The specimen sequenced was PBMCs. The clonotype comes from a human donor in good health (CMV status not recorded). Some clones in this sample may be carry-over from other donors' samples.

CDR3 region: CASSLNNLAGRNTQYF. CDR3 in DNA: TGTGCCAGCAGCTTAAACAACCTAGCGGGACGGAATACGCAGTATTTT. The V gene is TRBV7-2, the J gene TRBJ2-3, with 9 bases identical to TRBD2. Germline lookup yields CDR1 SGHTA and CDR2 FQGNSA. The CDR3 has 16 residues. V lost 2 bases, J lost 7 bases, and 10 bases stayed unmatched.